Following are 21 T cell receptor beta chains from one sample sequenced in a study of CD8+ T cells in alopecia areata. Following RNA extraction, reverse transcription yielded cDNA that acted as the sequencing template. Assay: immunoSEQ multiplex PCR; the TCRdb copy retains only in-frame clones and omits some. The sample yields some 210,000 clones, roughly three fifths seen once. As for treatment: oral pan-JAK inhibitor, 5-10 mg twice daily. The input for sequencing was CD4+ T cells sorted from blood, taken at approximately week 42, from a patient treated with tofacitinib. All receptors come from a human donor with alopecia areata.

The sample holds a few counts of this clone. The CDR3 protein is CASSVAPSGGNEQFF. CDR3 coding DNA: TGTGCCAGCAGCGTAGCGCCTAGCGGGGGAAATGAGCAGTTCTTC. This chain joins TRBV9 and TRBJ2-1; 10 bases are a match to TRBD2. J lost 7 bases, V lost 0 bases, and 4 bases had no gene match. This CDR3 is 15 amino acids long. The V gene's germline CDR1 is SGDLS and CDR2 YYNGEE.

The CDR3 bases are TGTGCCAGTAGTAACTCGAACAACTACGAGCAGTACTTC. Translated: CASSNSNNYEQYF. The chain couples TRBV19 to TRBJ2-7; D gene ambiguous. V shed 4 bases and J shed 3 bases, with 10 bases lying between them. Germline V gene sequence: CDR1 LNHDA, CDR2 SQIVND (reference sequence). CDR3 length equals 13 residues.

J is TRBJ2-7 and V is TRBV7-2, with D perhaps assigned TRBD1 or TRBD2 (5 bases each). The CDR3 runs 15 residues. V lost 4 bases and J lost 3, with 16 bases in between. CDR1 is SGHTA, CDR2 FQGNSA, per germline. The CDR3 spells CASSSTRGVFYEQYF. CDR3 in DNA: TGTGCCAGCAGCTCAACTCGGGGCGTCTTCTACGAGCAGTACTTC. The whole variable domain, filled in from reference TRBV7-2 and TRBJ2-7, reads GAGVSQSPSNKVTEKGKDVELRCDPISGHTALYWYRQSLGQGLEFLIYFQGNSAPDKSGLPSDRFSAERTGGSVSTLTIQRTQQEDSAVYLCASSSTRGVFYEQYFGPGTRLTVT.

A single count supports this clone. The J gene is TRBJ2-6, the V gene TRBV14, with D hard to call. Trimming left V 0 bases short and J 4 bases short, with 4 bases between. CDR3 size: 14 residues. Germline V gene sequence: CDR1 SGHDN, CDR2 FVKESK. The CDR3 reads CASSQDRGANVLTF. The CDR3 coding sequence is TGTGCCAGCAGCCAAGATCGGGGGGCCAACGTCCTGACTTTC.

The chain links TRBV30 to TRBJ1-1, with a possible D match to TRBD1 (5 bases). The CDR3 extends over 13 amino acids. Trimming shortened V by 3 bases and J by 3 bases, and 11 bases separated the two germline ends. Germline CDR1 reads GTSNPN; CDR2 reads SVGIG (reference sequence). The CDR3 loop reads CAWRGGSYTEAFF. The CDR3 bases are TGTGCCTGGAGGGGGGGATCATACACTGAAGCTTTCTTT.

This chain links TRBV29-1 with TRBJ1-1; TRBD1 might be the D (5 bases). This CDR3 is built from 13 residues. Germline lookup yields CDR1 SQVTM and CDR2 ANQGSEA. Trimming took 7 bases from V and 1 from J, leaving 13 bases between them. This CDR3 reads CSGTGAQNTEAFF. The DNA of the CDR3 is TGCAGCGGAACTGGGGCGCAGAACACTGAAGCTTTCTTT.

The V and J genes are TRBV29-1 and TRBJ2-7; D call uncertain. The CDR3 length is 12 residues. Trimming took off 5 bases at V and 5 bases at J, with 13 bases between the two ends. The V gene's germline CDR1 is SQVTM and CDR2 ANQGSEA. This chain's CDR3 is CSVIPGSDEQYF. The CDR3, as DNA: TGCAGCGTTATCCCGGGTTCCGACGAGCAGTACTTC.

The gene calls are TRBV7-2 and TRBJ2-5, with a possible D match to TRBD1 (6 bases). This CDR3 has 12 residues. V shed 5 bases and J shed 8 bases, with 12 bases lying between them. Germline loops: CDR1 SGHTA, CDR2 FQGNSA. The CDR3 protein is CASSINRVTQYF. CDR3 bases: TGTGCCAGCAGCATAAACAGGGTCACCCAGTACTTC. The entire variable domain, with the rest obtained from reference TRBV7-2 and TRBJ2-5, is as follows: GAGVSQSPSNKVTEKGKDVELRCDPISGHTALYWYRQSLGQGLEFLIYFQGNSAPDKSGLPSDRFSAERTGGSVSTLTIQRTQQEDSAVYLCASSINRVTQYFGPGTRLLVL.

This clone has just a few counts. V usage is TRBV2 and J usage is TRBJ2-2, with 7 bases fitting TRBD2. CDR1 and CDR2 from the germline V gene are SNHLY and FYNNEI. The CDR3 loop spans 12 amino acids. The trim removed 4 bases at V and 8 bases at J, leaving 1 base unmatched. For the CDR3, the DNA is TGTGCCAGCAGTGGGACTAGTGGGGAGCTGTTTTTT. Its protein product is CASSGTSGELFF.

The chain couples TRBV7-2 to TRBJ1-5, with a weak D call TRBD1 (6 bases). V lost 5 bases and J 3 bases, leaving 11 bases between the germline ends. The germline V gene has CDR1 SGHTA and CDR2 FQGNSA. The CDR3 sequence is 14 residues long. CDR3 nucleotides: TGTGCCAGCAGCCAACAGGGTTTCAATCAGCCCCAGCATTTT. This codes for CASSQQGFNQPQHF.

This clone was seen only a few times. The DNA of the CDR3 is TGCAGCGTAGGGGGACAGTCCGCAGGTGGCGAGCAGTACTTC. Translated: CSVGGQSAGGEQYF. The J gene is TRBJ2-7, the V gene TRBV29-1; the match to TRBD1 covers 7 bases. Germline values: CDR1 SQVTM, CDR2 ANQGSEA. The J segment lost 6 bases and the V segment lost 6 bases, leaving 14 bases of the junction unmatched. The CDR3 loop spans 14 amino acids.

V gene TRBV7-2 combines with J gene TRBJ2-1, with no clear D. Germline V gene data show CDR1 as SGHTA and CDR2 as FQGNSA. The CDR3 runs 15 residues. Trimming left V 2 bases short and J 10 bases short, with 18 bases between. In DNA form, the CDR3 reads TGTGCCAGCAGCTTAATCTTCTCCCTCGTGGACGAGCAGTTCTTC. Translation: CASSLIFSLVDEQFF. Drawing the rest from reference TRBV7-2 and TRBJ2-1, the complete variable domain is GAGVSQSPSNKVTEKGKDVELRCDPISGHTALYWYRQSLGQGLEFLIYFQGNSAPDKSGLPSDRFSAERTGGSVSTLTIQRTQQEDSAVYLCASSLIFSLVDEQFFGPGTRLTVL.

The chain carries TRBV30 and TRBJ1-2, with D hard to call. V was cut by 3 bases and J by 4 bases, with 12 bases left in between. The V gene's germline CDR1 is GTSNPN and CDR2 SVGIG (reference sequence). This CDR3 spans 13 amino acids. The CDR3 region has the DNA TGTGCCTGGAGCGAGTCATTCCCCTATGGCTACACCTTC. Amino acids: CAWSESFPYGYTF.

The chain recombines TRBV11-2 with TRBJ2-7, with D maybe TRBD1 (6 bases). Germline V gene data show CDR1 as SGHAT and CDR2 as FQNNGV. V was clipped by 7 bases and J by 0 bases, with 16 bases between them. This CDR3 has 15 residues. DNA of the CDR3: TGTGCCAGCATGCAAGACAGGCGCCTCTCCTACGAGCAGTACTTC. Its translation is CASMQDRRLSYEQYF.

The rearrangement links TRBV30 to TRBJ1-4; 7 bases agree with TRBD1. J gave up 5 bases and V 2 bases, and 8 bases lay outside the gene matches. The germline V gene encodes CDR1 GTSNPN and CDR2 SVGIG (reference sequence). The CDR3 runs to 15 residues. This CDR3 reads CAWSPDRVENEKLFF. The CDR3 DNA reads TGTGCCTGGAGTCCCGACAGGGTCGAGAATGAAAAACTGTTTTTT.

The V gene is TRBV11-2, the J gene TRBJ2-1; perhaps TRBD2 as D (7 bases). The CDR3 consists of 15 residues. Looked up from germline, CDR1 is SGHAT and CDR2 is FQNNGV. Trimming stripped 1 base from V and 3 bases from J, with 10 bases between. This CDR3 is CASSLVGGRYNEQFF. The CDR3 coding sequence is TGTGCCAGCAGCTTAGTCGGGGGGCGCTACAATGAGCAGTTCTTC. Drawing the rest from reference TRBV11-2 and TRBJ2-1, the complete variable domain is EAGVAQSPRYKIIEKRQSVAFWCNPISGHATLYWYQQILGQGPKLLIQFQNNGVVDDSQLPKDRFSAERLKGVDSTLKIQPAKLEDSAVYLCASSLVGGRYNEQFFGPGTRLTVL.

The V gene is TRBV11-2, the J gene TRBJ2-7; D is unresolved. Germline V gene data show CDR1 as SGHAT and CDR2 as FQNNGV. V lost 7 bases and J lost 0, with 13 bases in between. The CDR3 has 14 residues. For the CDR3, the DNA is TGTGCCAGCAATAAGGCTGGATCCTCCTACGAGCAGTACTTC. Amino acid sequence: CASNKAGSSYEQYF.

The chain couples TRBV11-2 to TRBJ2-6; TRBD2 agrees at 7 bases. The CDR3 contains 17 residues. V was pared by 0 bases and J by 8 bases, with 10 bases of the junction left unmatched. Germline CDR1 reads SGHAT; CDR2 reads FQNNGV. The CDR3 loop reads CASSLDGRGVGSNVLTF. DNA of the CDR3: TGTGCCAGCAGCTTAGATGGGAGGGGTGTGGGGTCCAACGTCCTGACTTTC. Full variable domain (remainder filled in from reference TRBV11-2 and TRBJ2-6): EAGVAQSPRYKIIEKRQSVAFWCNPISGHATLYWYQQILGQGPKLLIQFQNNGVVDDSQLPKDRFSAERLKGVDSTLKIQPAKLEDSAVYLCASSLDGRGVGSNVLTFGAGSRLTVL.

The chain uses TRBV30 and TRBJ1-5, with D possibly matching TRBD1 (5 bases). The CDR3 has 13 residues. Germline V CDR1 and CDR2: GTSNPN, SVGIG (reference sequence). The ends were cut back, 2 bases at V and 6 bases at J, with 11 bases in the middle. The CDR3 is CAWSLQDSQPQHF. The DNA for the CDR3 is TGTGCCTGGAGTCTACAGGATTCTCAGCCCCAGCATTTT.

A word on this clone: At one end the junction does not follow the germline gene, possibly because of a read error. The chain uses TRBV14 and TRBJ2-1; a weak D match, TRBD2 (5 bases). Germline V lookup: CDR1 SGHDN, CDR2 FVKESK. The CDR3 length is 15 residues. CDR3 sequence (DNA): TGTGCCAGCACCCAAGGGCTAGCCAAGATCAATGAGCAGTTCTTC. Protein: CASTQGLAKINEQFF.

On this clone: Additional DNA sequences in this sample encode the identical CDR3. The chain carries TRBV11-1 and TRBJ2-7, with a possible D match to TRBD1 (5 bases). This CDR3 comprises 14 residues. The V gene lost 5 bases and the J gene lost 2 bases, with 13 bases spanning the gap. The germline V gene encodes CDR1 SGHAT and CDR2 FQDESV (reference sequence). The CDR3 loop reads CASSLRQGPYEQYF. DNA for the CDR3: TGTGCCAGCAGCCTGCGTCAGGGCCCCTACGAGCAGTACTTC.